The clone carrying this T cell receptor (beta chain) was recorded at least ten times. None of the donors, who were healthy HIV-negative adults, had recently had acute infections or vaccinations. Every contributor of samples was a Caucasian grown-up residing in Nashville, Tennessee. The data were taken from a study of shared clonotypes between healthy human individuals. The V gene lost 3 bases and the J gene lost 2 bases, with 12 bases spanning the gap. Germline V gene lookup returns CDR1 MNHNS and CDR2 SASEGT. CDR3 length: 15 residues. Deep-level running was used for the assay. Assay: immunoSEQ multiplex PCR; the TCRdb copy retains only in-frame clones and omits some. The sample holds hundreds of thousands of clones, roughly four fifths seen once.

Sequencing was performed on PBMCs. The origin of this receptor is a woman aged 35 to 49 in good health. Some clones in this sample may be carry-over from other donors' samples. The chain employs TRBV6-1 and TRBJ2-3; tentative D call: TRBD1 (6 bases). CDR3 amino acids: CASSDNGQHTDTQYF. CDR3 DNA sequence: TGTGCCAGCAGTGATAATGGACAGCACACAGATACGCAGTATTTT.